A single sample gave rise to the 16 T cell receptor beta chains below, sequenced in a study of cytomegalovirus exposure and HLA in healthy donors. Assay: immunoSEQ multiplex PCR; the TCRdb copy retains only in-frame clones and omits some. This repertoire shows some 100,000 clones, approximately 90% found once; its top ten account for about 4.5%. The sequencing input was PBMCs. These TCRs come from a young man in good health and CMV-seropositive.

The J gene is TRBJ1-2, the V gene TRBV27; D is possibly TRBD1 (6 bases). The length of the CDR3 is 14 residues. The ends were cut back, 4 bases at V and 2 bases at J, with 11 bases in the middle. Germline loops: CDR1 MNHEY, CDR2 SMNVEV (reference sequence). The DNA for the CDR3 is TGTGCCAGCAGTTCTCTCACAGGGAACTATGGCTACACCTTC. It is translated as CASSSLTGNYGYTF.

This clone has a single count. The chain is built from TRBV28 and TRBJ1-2; D gene uncertain. In germline, CDR1 is MDHEN, CDR2 SYDVKM. CDR3 length: 15 amino acids. Trimming took 1 base from V and 0 from J, leaving 9 bases between them. CDR3 sequence: CASSLSGRPNYGYTF. CDR3 DNA: TGTGCCAGCAGTTTATCGGGTAGACCTAACTATGGCTACACCTTC.

The chain has TRBV28 and TRBJ2-7; D is uncertain. Germline assignment: CDR1 MDHEN and CDR2 SYDVKM. This CDR3 contains 10 residues. V lost 10 bases and J lost 4, with 8 bases in between. The CDR3 region is CATSTYEQYF. DNA of the CDR3: TGTGCCACCTCCACATACGAGCAGTACTTC.

The DNA for the CDR3 is TGTGCCAGCAGCCAAGATTTGTTAGTCTATGGCTACACCTTC. It yields the protein CASSQDLLVYGYTF. V and J are TRBV4-2 and TRBJ1-2; D call uncertain. This CDR3 spans 14 amino acids. The V end was cut by 0 bases, the J end by 4 bases, with 9 bases between. CDR1 and CDR2 (germline): LGHNA, YNFKEQ.

This sequence joins TRBV28 and TRBJ1-3, with D maybe TRBD1 (5 bases). V shed 5 bases and J shed 0 bases, with 8 bases lying between them. CDR3 length: 14 residues. CDR1 and CDR2 from the germline V gene are MDHEN and SYDVKM. The CDR3 DNA sequence: TGTGCCAGCAGTCACAGGAGCTCTGGAAACACCATATATTTT. Translated: CASSHRSSGNTIYF.

The CDR3 spells CASSVGGSYEQFF. The DNA of the CDR3 is TGTGCCAGCAGCGTCGGGGGTTCCTATGAGCAGTTCTTC. This chain connects TRBV9 to TRBJ2-1, with D possibly TRBD2 on 6 matching bases. The CDR3 length is 13 residues. Per the germline V gene, CDR1 is SGDLS and CDR2 is YYNGEE. Trimming stripped 2 bases from V and 8 bases from J, with 11 bases between. The full variable domain, completed using reference TRBV9 and TRBJ2-1, is DSGVTQTPKHLITATGQRVTLRCSPRSGDLSVYWYQQSLDQGLQFLIQYYNGEERAKGNILERFSAQQFPDLHSELNLSSLELGDSALYFCASSVGGSYEQFFGPGTRLTVL.

J is TRBJ2-4 and V is TRBV11-2; TRBD2 matches 9 bases. J was trimmed by 6 bases and V by 6 bases; bases with no gene match: 6. Germline V CDR1 and CDR2: SGHAT, FQNNGV. The CDR3 contains 14 residues. The chain's CDR3 is CASRPRGGLNIQYF. Here the CDR3 DNA reads TGTGCCAGCAGGCCGCGGGGGGGCCTAAACATTCAGTACTTC.

This chain links TRBV10-2 with TRBJ2-7, with 8 nucleotides matching TRBD2. Germline CDR1 is WSHSY and CDR2 is SAAADI. The CDR3 sequence is 15 residues long. V lost 0 bases, J lost 3 bases, and 4 bases stayed unmatched. This chain's CDR3 is CASSESIAGHYEQYF. CDR3 sequence (DNA): TGCGCCAGCAGTGAGTCGATAGCGGGGCACTACGAGCAGTACTTC.

This clone appeared a single time. This sequence joins TRBV5-1 and TRBJ2-4; perhaps TRBD2 as D (6 bases). Germline V lookup: CDR1 SGHRS, CDR2 YFSETQ. The CDR3 runs 16 residues. Trimming cost V 0 bases and J 10 bases, with 20 bases left between them. CDR3 nucleotide sequence: TGCGCCAGCAGCTTGGCCCTTACTGGCCAGGGAGGAATTCAGTACTTC. It encodes CASSLALTGQGGIQYF.

The J gene is TRBJ1-2, the V gene TRBV5-4; the match to TRBD1 covers 9 bases. This CDR3 contains 19 residues. V trimming: 3 bases; J trimming: 8 bases; junction bases outside the gene matches: 23. In germline, CDR1 is SGHNT, CDR2 YYREEE (reference sequence). CDR3 nucleotides: TGTGCCAGCAGCTCCGGAGAAGGAGGGACAGGGAGGATGTTCGGCGGCTACACCTTC. Its protein product is CASSSGEGGTGRMFGGYTF. Together with reference TRBV5-4 and TRBJ1-2, the CDR3 gives the full variable domain: ETGVTQSPTHLIKTRGQQVTLRCSSQSGHNTVSWYQQALGQGPQFIFQYYREEENGRGNFPPRFSGLQFPNYSSELNVNALELDDSALYLCASSSGEGGTGRMFGGYTFGSGTRLTVV.

This clone was seen once. This sequence joins TRBV21-1 and TRBJ2-7; TRBD1, the table's D call, was not compared with the DNA. TRBV21-1 represents a pseudogene. The CDR3 totals 14 residues. Here the CDR3 reads CASMRDRGEYEQYF. The CDR3 DNA sequence: TGTGCCAGCATGCGGGACAGGGGGGAATACGAGCAGTACTTC.

The chain is built from TRBV6-5 and TRBJ2-7; perhaps TRBD2 as D (7 bases). This CDR3 is built from 14 residues. The V gene's germline CDR1 is MNHEY and CDR2 SVGAGI. The V end was cut by 5 bases, the J end by 5 bases, with 16 bases between. Here the CDR3 reads CASSPGRGSHEQYF. The CDR3 nucleotides are TGTGCCAGCAGTCCGGGGAGGGGGTCCCACGAGCAGTACTTC.

The chain uses TRBV5-1 and TRBJ1-6; tentative D call: TRBD1 (6 bases). This CDR3 region has 14 residues. From germline, CDR1 is SGHRS and CDR2 YFSETQ. V was trimmed by 4 bases and J by 8 bases, leaving 13 bases between them. As DNA, the CDR3 is TGCGCCAGCAGCATACAGGGCCCGGATTCACCCCTCCACTTT. Residues: CASSIQGPDSPLHF.

The chain combines TRBV19 with TRBJ2-3; D gene uncertain. This CDR3 has 15 residues. Germline V gene sequence: CDR1 LNHDA, CDR2 SQIVND (reference sequence). The V gene lost 1 base and the J gene lost 2 bases, with 10 bases spanning the gap. CDR3 sequence reads: CASSIVGSFTDTQYF. The CDR3 coding sequence is TGTGCCAGTAGTATAGTTGGCAGTTTCACAGATACGCAGTATTTT.

The V call is TRBV4-1, the J call TRBJ1-5, with 7 positions matching TRBD1. Germline V lookup: CDR1 MGHRA, CDR2 YSYEKL. V was clipped by 5 bases and J by 5 bases; unmatched bases: 6. This CDR3 comprises 14 residues. CDR3 amino acids: CASSSGTDYQPQHF. CDR3 nucleotides: TGCGCCAGCAGCTCCGGGACAGACTATCAGCCCCAGCATTTT.

This sequence joins TRBV5-1 and TRBJ1-4, with D possibly being TRBD1 (5 bases). V was cut by 4 bases and J by 4 bases, with 14 bases left in between. CDR3 size: 15 residues. Per germline, CDR1 SGHRS and CDR2 YFSETQ. CDR3 nucleotides: TGCGCCAGCAGCGGGGGAGGGCAGGATAATGAAAAACTGTTTTTT. Translated: CASSGGGQDNEKLFF.